One sample yielded the 14 T cell receptor beta chains listed below, sequenced in a study of preoperative IRX-2 immunotherapy in early breast cancer. Noted treatment: preoperative locoregional IRX-2 cytokine immunotherapy. Sequencing was performed with immunoSEQ multiplex PCR; in TCRdb, only in-frame clones are kept and a portion is missing. The repertoire holds 3,000 to 4,000 clones, with less than 85% as singletons. The sequences come from tumor tissue, collected after IRX-2 immunotherapy. These receptor sequences come from a human donor with breast cancer.

The rearrangement uses TRBV11-3 and TRBJ2-1; D gene uncertain. The CDR3 is made up of 15 amino acids. Trimming took off 1 base at V and 6 bases at J, with 13 bases between the two ends. Per germline, CDR1 SGHNT and CDR2 YENEEA. The CDR3 DNA reads TGTGCCAGCAGCTTAGGCGTCGAAAAAGCCAATGAGCAGTTCTTC. As protein: CASSLGVEKANEQFF.

This chain joins TRBV15 and TRBJ1-4; unclear D gene. V lost 0 bases and J 0 bases, leaving 11 bases between the germline ends. Germline-derived CDR1 and CDR2 are LNHNV and YYDKDF (reference sequence). This CDR3 comprises 17 residues. CDR3: CATSRDLGAATNEKLFF. CDR3 bases: TGTGCCACCAGCAGAGATTTGGGAGCTGCAACTAATGAAAAACTGTTTTTT.

The chain combines TRBV6-8 with TRBJ2-1; D gene uncertain. This CDR3 is 14 amino acids long. In germline, CDR1 is MNHGY, CDR2 SAAAGT. Between the trimmed V and J ends, which lost 6 bases and 2 bases, there was a span of 11 bases. The CDR3 sequence is CASRMDGTYNEQFF. CDR3 coding DNA: TGTGCCAGCAGGATGGACGGAACCTACAATGAGCAGTTCTTC.

The chain couples TRBV18 to TRBJ1-5; D unresolved. Germline values: CDR1 KGHSH, CDR2 LQKENI. The CDR3 is 16 residues long. The V and J ends lost 0 bases and 2 bases respectively, with 11 bases between them. The CDR3 DNA is TGTGCCAGCTCACCACCCAGTGCACAGCGCAATCAGCCCCAGCATTTT. This translates into CASSPPSAQRNQPQHF.

This clone was seen once. The J gene is TRBJ2-7, the V gene TRBV14; D is possibly TRBD1 or TRBD2 (5 bases each). V was cut by 4 bases and J by 2 bases, with 15 bases left in between. This CDR3 is built from 15 residues. CDR1 and CDR2 (germline): SGHDN, FVKESK. CDR3 in amino acids: CASSPVGTMAYEQYF. Written as DNA, the CDR3 is TGTGCCAGCAGCCCGGTAGGGACGATGGCCTACGAGCAGTACTTC. Filled out from reference TRBV14 and TRBJ2-7, the complete variable domain reads EAGVTQFPSHSVIEKGQTVTLRCDPISGHDNLYWYRRVMGKEIKFLLHFVKESKQDESGMPNNRFLAERTGGTYSTLKVQPAELEDSGVYFCASSPVGTMAYEQYFGPGTRLTVT.

The chain joins TRBV5-1 to TRBJ1-1; the D gene is possibly TRBD1 (6 bases). Trimming cost V 0 bases and J 3 bases, with 9 bases left between them. The germline V gene encodes CDR1 SGHRS and CDR2 YFSETQ. The CDR3 spans 14 residues. CDR3 nucleotides: TGCGCCAGCAGCTTGGGAACAGGGTACACTGAAGCTTTCTTT. Translating gives CASSLGTGYTEAFF.

This CDR3 is CAVKGGWSYEQYF. CDR3 nucleotides: TGTGCCGTGAAGGGGGGATGGTCCTACGAGCAGTACTTC. The chain joins TRBV6-8 to TRBJ2-7; D could derive from TRBD1 or TRBD2 (6 bases each). The CDR3 sequence is 13 residues long. V was shortened by 11 bases and J by 1 base, with 15 bases between the two germline ends. Germline V lookup: CDR1 MNHGY, CDR2 SAAAGT.

This chain's CDR3 is CASSSQGIFYGYTF. The DNA for the CDR3 is TGTGCCAGCAGTTCACAGGGAATTTTCTATGGCTACACCTTC. This rearrangement joins TRBV6-8 to TRBJ1-2; TRBD1 might be the D (6 bases). The CDR3 is made up of 14 amino acids. Trimming shortened V by 4 bases and J by 4 bases, and 13 bases separated the two germline ends. In germline, CDR1 is MNHGY, CDR2 SAAAGT.

This clone was counted once. V gene TRBV6-8 combines with J gene TRBJ1-2, with D perhaps TRBD1 (6 bases). V gave up 6 bases and J gave up 7 bases, with 15 bases separating them. Germline V CDR1 and CDR2: MNHGY, SAAAGT. The CDR3 is 13 residues long. This CDR3 is CASRLQGIGGYTF. CDR3 DNA: TGTGCCAGCAGACTTCAGGGGATAGGTGGCTACACCTTC.

This chain connects TRBV23-1 to TRBJ1-2; the match to TRBD1 covers 8 bases. TRBV23-1 is identified as an open reading frame with a role that is uncertain. This CDR3 contains 14 residues. V shed 6 bases and J 5 bases; nucleotides not matched to a gene: 8. As DNA, the CDR3 is TGCGCCAGCAGCTTGCCCAGGGGGCTTTATGGCTACACCTTC. Amino acids: CASSLPRGLYGYTF.

The CDR3, as DNA: TGCGCCAGCAGTCCAGGGCATAAAGGGGCAGGGTCTAACCCCAGAGAGAACACCGGGGAGCTGTTTTTT. This translates into CASSPGHKGAGSNPRENTGELFF. The chain has TRBV5-1 and TRBJ2-2; D is perhaps TRBD1 (5 bases). With 5 bases removed from V and 1 base from J, the gap between germline ends came to 36 bases. CDR1 SGHRS and CDR2 YFSETQ come from the germline V gene. This CDR3 comprises 23 residues.

The chain links TRBV19 to TRBJ2-2; D call uncertain. Germline CDR1 and CDR2: LNHDA and SQIVND (reference sequence). Trimming took off 1 base at V and 1 base at J, with 4 bases between the two ends. The CDR3 runs to 14 residues. The CDR3 bases are TGTGCCAGTAGTATAGGTGGGAACACCGGGGAGCTGTTTTTT. This sequence encodes CASSIGGNTGELFF.

The chain has TRBV5-1 and TRBJ1-3, with 8 bases that match TRBD1. The CDR3 runs 17 residues. Germline V gives CDR1 SGHRS, CDR2 YFSETQ. V shed 0 bases and J 0 bases; nucleotides not matched to a gene: 5. The CDR3 protein is CASSLVGQASSGNTIYF. The DNA for the CDR3 is TGCGCCAGCAGCTTGGTGGGACAGGCGAGCTCTGGAAACACCATATATTTT.

This clone has more than one count but fewer than ten. The V gene is TRBV6-8, the J gene TRBJ2-2; TRBD1 might be the D (5 bases). V was cut by 1 base and J by 4 bases, with 16 bases left in between. Germline values: CDR1 MNHGY, CDR2 SAAAGT. The CDR3 has 17 amino acids. The CDR3 sequence: CASSYYQGPPVTGELFF. In nucleotides, the CDR3 is TGTGCCAGCAGTTACTACCAGGGCCCCCCGGTCACCGGGGAGCTGTTTTTT.